The rows below give T cell receptor delta chains drawn from one sample of a study of TRDV2 sequences in healthy donors. TCRdb reanalysed the PCR reads with CATT. This table has about 1,100 delta-chain clones, around 63% appearing once. What was sequenced was Vd2+ gamma-delta T cells from blood. Receptor source: a human donor in good health. Each CDR3 is given with its conserved first and last residue. A D gene is named only where the DNA matches it firmly.

V	J	D	DNA	CDR3
TRDV2	TRDJ1	TRDD3	TGTGCCTGTGACAGCCTGGGGGATACGAGGCTCATCTTT	CACDSLGDTRLIF
TRDV2	TRDJ3	TRDD3	TGTGCCTGTGACATCGTACTGGGGGATACTAGGAGCTCCTGGGACACCCGACAGATGTTTTTC	CACDIVLGDTRSSWDTRQMFF
TRDV2	TRDJ1	TRDD3	TGTGCCTGTGACCCCTGGGGGATACGAGACGATAAACTCATCTTT	CACDPWGIRDDKLIF
TRDV2	TRDJ1	TRDD3	TGTGCCTGTGACACCGTAGACTGGGGGATACGAGGCGTAGCCGATAAACTCATCTTT	CACDTVDWGIRGVADKLIF
TRDV2	TRDJ1	TRDD3	TGTGCCTGTGACACCCTTCTGGGGGATACGGGCGATAAACTCATCTTT	CACDTLLGDTGDKLIF
TRDV2	TRDJ1	TRDD3	TGTGCCTGTGACACCCTTCTGGGGGATCGGGCCGATAAACTCATCTTT	CACDTLLGDRADKLIF
TRDV2	TRDJ1	TRDD3	TGTGCCTGTGACGCATTACTGGGGGATAGGTTGAACGATAAACTCATCTTT	CACDALLGDRLNDKLIF
TRDV2	TRDJ1	TRDD3	TGTGCCTGTGACACCGTTGGTGGGGGACACCCGTACACCGATAAACTCATCTTT	CACDTVGGGHPYTDKLIF
TRDV2	TRDJ1	TRDD3	TGTGCCTGTGACGCCCTACTGGGGGGAAAGGAAGAGACCGATAAACTCATCTTT	CACDALLGGKEETDKLIF
TRDV2	TRDJ3	TRDD3	TGTGCCTGTGATCCCGTACTGGGGGATCCGAGCTCCTGGGACACCCGACAGATGTTTTTC	CACDPVLGDPSSWDTRQMFF
TRDV2	TRDJ1	TRDD3	TGTGCCTGTGACACGATGGCCCTTACTGGGGGATCAGGGTACACCGATAAACTCATCTTT	CACDTMALTGGSGYTDKLIF
TRDV2	TRDJ1	-	TGTGCCTGTGACACCGTGGCCCAGGGCCCTTCCGTCCGGGGGTTCACCGATAAACTCATCTTT	CACDTVAQGPSVRGFTDKLIF
TRDV2	TRDJ1	TRDD3	TGTGCCTGTGACAAAGTGCGTATGGGGGATGCGGGCTACACCGATAAACTCATCTTT	CACDKVRMGDAGYTDKLIF
TRDV2	TRDJ1	TRDD3	TGTGCCTGTGATCCCGTACTGGGGGACCGAGATAAACTCATCTTT	CACDPVLGDRDKLIF
TRDV2	TRDJ1	TRDD3	TGTGCCTGTGACTTACTTTCGTCCGGCGTACTGGGGGATACTCTGAGGACCGATAAACTCATCTTT	CACDLLSSGVLGDTLRTDKLIF
TRDV2	TRDJ1	-	TGTGCCTGTGACACCGTGCAGGGGGACACGAGGTACCTGTACACCGATAAACTCATCTTT	CACDTVQGDTRYLYTDKLIF